This is a list of T cell receptor beta chains from one sample in a study of a mutant IDH1 vaccine in newly diagnosed glioma. These receptors' antigens are unknown. TCRdb's table, derived via immunoSEQ multiplex PCR, lists solely in-frame clones and lacks some. The table includes about 130,000 clones, roughly 75% detected once. The material sequenced was PBMCs, taken from a glioma patient whose treatment included an IDH1 peptide vaccine. The source of these receptors is a man in his forties with glioma. Both conserved end residues are part of each CDR3. A D gene is named only where the DNA matches it firmly. Where a row states a size, it is once, few, many or the class of an expanded clone; other rows omit it.

v_call: TRBV19
d_call: NA
j_call: TRBJ2-3
clone_size: NA
cdr3_aa: CASSGTEADTQYF
cdr3_nt: TGTGCCAGTTCCGGGACGGAGGCAGATACGCAGTATTTT

v_call: TRBV7-2
d_call: NA
j_call: TRBJ1-5
clone_size: NA
cdr3_aa: CASSRDKNTRVGQPQHF
cdr3_nt: TGTGCCAGCAGCCGAGACAAAAACACCAGGGTAGGGCAGCCCCAGCATTTT

v_call: TRBV15
d_call: NA
j_call: TRBJ1-2
clone_size: few
cdr3_aa: CATSRDGSRGAGYTF
cdr3_nt: TGTGCCACCAGCAGAGATGGAAGCAGGGGCGCAGGCTACACCTTC

v_call: TRBV4-3
d_call: NA
j_call: TRBJ2-7
clone_size: NA
cdr3_aa: CASSQDLSVSFAHEQYF
cdr3_nt: TGCGCCAGCAGCCAAGATCTATCAGTGTCCTTTGCCCACGAGCAGTACTTC

v_call: TRBV7-8
d_call: TRBD2
j_call: TRBJ2-1
clone_size: NA
cdr3_aa: CASPPPGTKNNEQFF
cdr3_nt: TGTGCCAGCCCACCCCCCGGGACTAAAAACAATGAGCAGTTCTTC

v_call: TRBV13
d_call: NA
j_call: TRBJ2-3
clone_size: NA
cdr3_aa: CASSPPVTLGITQYF
cdr3_nt: TGTGCCAGCAGCCCACCCGTTACACTAGGGATAACGCAGTATTTT

v_call: TRBV6-6
d_call: TRBD1
j_call: TRBJ1-2
clone_size: NA
cdr3_aa: CASIETGGYGYTF
cdr3_nt: TGTGCCAGCATAGAGACAGGGGGCTATGGCTACACCTTC

v_call: TRBV7-2
d_call: NA
j_call: TRBJ2-7
clone_size: NA
cdr3_aa: CASSIAGLFVYEQYF
cdr3_nt: TGTGCCAGCAGCATCGCGGGGCTGTTCGTCTACGAGCAGTACTTC

v_call: TRBV6-5
d_call: NA
j_call: TRBJ2-3
clone_size: once
cdr3_aa: CASSFSQGDTQYF
cdr3_nt: TGTGCCAGCAGTTTCTCCCAGGGGGATACGCAGTATTTT

v_call: TRBV6-5
d_call: NA
j_call: TRBJ2-5
clone_size: NA
cdr3_aa: CASSPGLETQYF
cdr3_nt: TGTGCCAGCAGTCCAGGATTAGAGACCCAGTACTTC

v_call: TRBV19
d_call: NA
j_call: TRBJ2-5
clone_size: NA
cdr3_aa: CASSIAGGLGETQYF
cdr3_nt: TGTGCCAGTAGTATAGCCGGGGGGCTTGGGGAGACCCAGTACTTC

v_call: TRBV28
d_call: NA
j_call: TRBJ2-3
clone_size: NA
cdr3_aa: CASSPRGHGMGVDTQYF
cdr3_nt: TGTGCCAGCAGTCCTAGGGGACACGGGATGGGTGTGGATACGCAGTATTTT

v_call: TRBV5-1
d_call: TRBD2
j_call: TRBJ2-5
clone_size: NA
cdr3_aa: CASSWGPSGSEETQYF
cdr3_nt: TGCGCCAGCAGCTGGGGCCCTAGCGGGAGCGAGGAGACCCAGTACTTC

v_call: TRBV28
d_call: NA
j_call: TRBJ2-7
clone_size: NA
cdr3_aa: CASSSVGRGFEQYF
cdr3_nt: TGTGCCAGCAGTTCCGTGGGCAGGGGCTTCGAGCAGTACTTC

v_call: TRBV6-4
d_call: NA
j_call: TRBJ2-5
clone_size: NA
cdr3_aa: CASSPNGGRETQYF
cdr3_nt: TGTGCCAGCAGTCCGAATGGGGGGAGAGAGACCCAGTACTTC

v_call: TRBV6-5
d_call: NA
j_call: TRBJ1-2
clone_size: NA
cdr3_aa: CASSSRVEGYTF
cdr3_nt: TGTGCCAGCAGTTCCAGGGTTGAGGGCTACACCTTC

v_call: TRBV6-4
d_call: NA
j_call: TRBJ2-3
clone_size: NA
cdr3_aa: CASIPPPGEATDTQYF
cdr3_nt: TGTGCCAGCATCCCTCCCCCGGGGGAGGCCACAGATACGCAGTATTTT

v_call: TRBV7-3
d_call: TRBD2
j_call: TRBJ2-3
clone_size: NA
cdr3_aa: CASSFTSGSWADTQYF
cdr3_nt: TGTGCCAGCAGCTTTACTAGCGGGAGTTGGGCAGATACGCAGTATTTT

v_call: TRBV27
d_call: NA
j_call: TRBJ2-2
clone_size: few
cdr3_aa: CASSLKPSGWATGELFF
cdr3_nt: TGTGCCAGCAGTTTAAAGCCGTCGGGGTGGGCCACCGGGGAGCTGTTTTTT

v_call: TRBV5-1
d_call: TRBD1
j_call: TRBJ2-5
clone_size: NA
cdr3_aa: CASSAYRGGETQYF
cdr3_nt: TGCGCCAGCAGCGCCTACAGGGGCGGCGAGACCCAGTACTTC

v_call: TRBV7-2
d_call: NA
j_call: TRBJ1-4
clone_size: NA
cdr3_aa: CASSLSGVTNEKLFF
cdr3_nt: TGTGCCAGCAGCTTATCAGGGGTCACTAATGAAAAACTGTTTTTT

v_call: TRBV7-9
d_call: TRBD1
j_call: TRBJ1-1
clone_size: once
cdr3_aa: CASSSSGGGLAFF
cdr3_nt: TGTGCCAGCAGCTCGTCAGGGGGCGGTCTGGCTTTCTTT

v_call: TRBV5-1
d_call: TRBD2
j_call: TRBJ2-7
clone_size: NA
cdr3_aa: CASNPAGTSGYEQYF
cdr3_nt: TGCGCCAGCAACCCTGCGGGGACTAGTGGGTACGAGCAGTACTTC

v_call: TRBV28
d_call: NA
j_call: TRBJ1-1
clone_size: NA
cdr3_aa: CASSLSPGPQTEAFF
cdr3_nt: TGTGCCAGCAGTTTATCCCCCGGTCCGCAGACTGAAGCTTTCTTT

v_call: TRBV28
d_call: NA
j_call: TRBJ1-5
clone_size: NA
cdr3_aa: CATRERGNQPQHF
cdr3_nt: TGTGCCACCCGGGAGCGAGGGAATCAGCCCCAGCATTTT

v_call: TRBV7-8
d_call: TRBD1
j_call: TRBJ1-5
clone_size: NA
cdr3_aa: CASSLSRDRDQPQHF
cdr3_nt: TGTGCCAGCAGCTTGAGCCGGGACAGAGATCAGCCCCAGCATTTT